The T cell receptor (beta chain) under discussion was sequenced for a study of radiation and T cells in renal cell carcinoma. In the study overall: Nephrectomy followed 15 Gy stereotactic body radiation by 4 weeks. Notes on the study in general: No pretreatment tumor biopsies were available for baseline clonotypes. In blood, top tumor clones expanded by 2 weeks, shrinking by 4.

Time point described: blood 2 weeks post-SBRT. Treatment indicated: 15 Gy SBRT to primary tumor, nephrectomy 4 weeks later. The patient's renal cell carcinoma had clear cell pathology. To note about this clone: The target antigen is unknown.

Some clones are missing from TCRdb's copy, which holds only in-frame ones; the method was immunoSEQ multiplex PCR. The sample yields more than 95,000 clones, 81% seen once. Germline V lookup: CDR1 ENHRY, CDR2 SYGVKD. The length of the CDR3 is 17 residues. V lost 10 bases to trimming and J lost 0 bases; unmatched junction nucleotides: 11. The specimen comprised blood, sampled from a patient whose treatment included radiotherapy and nephrectomy. The V gene is TRBV10-3, the J gene TRBJ1-5; 11 positions match TRBD1. The TCR sequence derives from a man aged 45-65 years with renal cell carcinoma. The CDR3 nucleotides read TGTGCCACCTGGGACAGGGGGTTCCGACCTAGCAATCAGCCCCAGCATTTT. This sequence encodes CATWDRGFRPSNQPQHF.